A selection of T cell receptor beta chains follows, all from one sample in a study of Graves' ophthalmopathy and Graves' hyperthyroidism. TCRdb reprocessed the multiplex PCR reads with MiXCR, giving one entry per CDR3 protein. The data show about 370,000 distinct CDR3 sequences, 15% to 20% seen once. The sample was peripheral blood. These receptors were taken from a woman aged 18-35 years with Graves' ophthalmopathy. The CDR3 runs from the conserved cysteine through the conserved F or W. Not every row has a clone size; where given, it reads once, few, many or a size class.

V gene	J gene	clone size	CDR3 protein
TRBV6-4	TRBJ1-1	many	CASSDSNMGGTEAFF
TRBV20-1	TRBJ1-5	many	CSATRDRAGNQPQHF
TRBV6-2/TRBV6-3	TRBJ2-2	many	CASSYTSGVTGELFF
TRBV28	TRBJ2-5	many	CASRDPGLAVQETQYF
TRBV4-1	TRBJ1-3	many	CASSQDLSAVTGNTIYF
TRBV19	TRBJ1-1	few	CASTSGRGNTEAFF
TRBV12-3/TRBV12-4	TRBJ2-1	-	CASSLKLDFVLFF
TRBV5-1	TRBJ2-7	many	CASSDSAGGGSYEQYF
TRBV29-1	TRBJ2-7	many	CSVVEGTYEQYF
TRBV30	TRBJ2-6	few	CAWSLSGRRGSGANVLTF
TRBV4-1	TRBJ2-7	many	CASSPRLSSAYEQYF
TRBV6-5	TRBJ1-1	-	CATVTGQNTEAFF
TRBV6-1	TRBJ1-2	-	CASSPGDLAAHNYGYTF
TRBV7-9	TRBJ1-5	many	CASSLTGAGISPQHF
TRBV5-4	TRBJ2-2	few	CASSFTSGRTGTGELFF